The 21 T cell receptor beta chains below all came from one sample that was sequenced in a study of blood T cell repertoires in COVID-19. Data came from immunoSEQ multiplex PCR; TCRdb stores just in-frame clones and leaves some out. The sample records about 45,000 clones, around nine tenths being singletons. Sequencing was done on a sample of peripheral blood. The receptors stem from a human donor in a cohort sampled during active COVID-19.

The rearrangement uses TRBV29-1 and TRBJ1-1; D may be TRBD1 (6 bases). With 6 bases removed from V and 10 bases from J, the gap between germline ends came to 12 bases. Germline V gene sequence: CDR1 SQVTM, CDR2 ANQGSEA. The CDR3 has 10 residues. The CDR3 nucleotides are TGCAGCGTCTCGGACAGTAGAGCTTTCTTT. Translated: CSVSDSRAFF.

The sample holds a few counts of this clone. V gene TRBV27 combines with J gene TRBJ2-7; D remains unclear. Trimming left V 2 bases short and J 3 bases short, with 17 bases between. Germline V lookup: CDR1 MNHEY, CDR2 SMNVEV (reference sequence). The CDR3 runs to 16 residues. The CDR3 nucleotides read TGTGCCAGCAGTTTACCATTTAGAGAGCCGAACTACGAGCAGTACTTC. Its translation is CASSLPFREPNYEQYF.

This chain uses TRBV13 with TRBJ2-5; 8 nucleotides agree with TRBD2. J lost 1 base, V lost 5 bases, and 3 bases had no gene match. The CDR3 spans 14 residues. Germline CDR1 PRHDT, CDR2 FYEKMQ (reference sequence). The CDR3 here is CASSLSGAQETQYF. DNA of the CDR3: TGTGCCAGCAGCCTTAGCGGGGCCCAAGAGACCCAGTACTTC.

Written as DNA, the CDR3 is TGCGCCAGCAGCACGACGGGGGATGGTGAAAAACTGTTTTTT. This encodes CASSTTGDGEKLFF. V and J are TRBV5-1 and TRBJ1-4; D is perhaps TRBD1 (5 bases). Germline-derived CDR1 and CDR2 are SGHRS and YFSETQ. The CDR3 length is 14 residues. The V gene lost 4 bases and the J gene lost 7 bases, with 14 bases spanning the gap. Complete variable domain (other parts from reference TRBV5-1 and TRBJ1-4): KAGVTQTPRYLIKTRGQQVTLSCSPISGHRSVSWYQQTPGQGLQFLFEYFSETQRNKGNFPGRFSGRQFSNSRSEMNVSTLELGDSALYLCASSTTGDGEKLFFGSGTQLSVL.

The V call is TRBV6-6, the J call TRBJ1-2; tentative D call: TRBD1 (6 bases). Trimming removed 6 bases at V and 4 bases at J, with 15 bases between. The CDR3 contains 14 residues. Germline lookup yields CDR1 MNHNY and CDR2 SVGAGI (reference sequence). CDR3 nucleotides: TGTGCCAGCAGCCTCGCCGGACAGTCCTATGGCTACACCTTC. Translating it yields CASSLAGQSYGYTF.

CDR3 in DNA: TGTGCCAGCTCCCAAGGAGAACGGGGAGCTTTCTTT. Its translation is CASSQGERGAFF. The chain employs TRBV6-5 and TRBJ1-1, with D unresolved. Germline V gene data show CDR1 as MNHEY and CDR2 as SVGAGI. The CDR3 spans 12 residues. Trimming took 8 bases from V and 10 from J, leaving 17 bases between them.

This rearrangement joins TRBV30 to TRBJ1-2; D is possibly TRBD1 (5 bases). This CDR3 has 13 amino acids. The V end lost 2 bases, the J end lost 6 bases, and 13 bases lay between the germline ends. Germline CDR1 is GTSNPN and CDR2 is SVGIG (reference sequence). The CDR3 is CAWSTQGGDGYTF. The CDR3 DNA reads TGTGCCTGGAGTACTCAGGGTGGAGATGGCTACACCTTC.

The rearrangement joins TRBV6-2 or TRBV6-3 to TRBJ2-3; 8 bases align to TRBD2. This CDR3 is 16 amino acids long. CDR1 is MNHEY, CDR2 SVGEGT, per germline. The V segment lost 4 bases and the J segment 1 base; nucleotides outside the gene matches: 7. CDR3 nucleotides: TGTGCCAGCAGTTCTTTGGGCGGGGGGCGCACAGATACGCAGTATTTT. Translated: CASSSLGGGRTDTQYF.

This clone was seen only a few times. The DNA of the CDR3 is TGTGCCAGCAGTGACTCAGTTTGGACAGACACTGAAGCTTTCTTT. Translated, it gives CASSDSVWTDTEAFF. The chain couples TRBV6-4 to TRBJ1-1; D is possibly TRBD1 (6 bases). Deletions cut 0 bases from V and 3 bases from J, with 11 bases between. The V gene's germline CDR1 is MRHNA and CDR2 SNTAGT. This CDR3 spans 15 amino acids.

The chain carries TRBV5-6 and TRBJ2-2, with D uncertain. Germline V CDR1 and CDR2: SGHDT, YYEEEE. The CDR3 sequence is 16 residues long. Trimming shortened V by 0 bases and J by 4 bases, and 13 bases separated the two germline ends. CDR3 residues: CASSLDLTISTGELFF. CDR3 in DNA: TGTGCCAGCAGCTTGGACCTAACCATTAGCACCGGGGAGCTGTTTTTT.

The CDR3 DNA follows: TGTGCCTGGAGTCAGGGGAAGGCTTTCTTT. Its protein is CAWSQGKAFF. The rearrangement uses TRBV30 and TRBJ1-1; tentatively, D is TRBD1 (6 bases). From germline, CDR1 is GTSNPN and CDR2 SVGIG (reference sequence). This CDR3 has 10 residues. V gave up 2 bases and J gave up 11 bases, with 9 bases separating them.

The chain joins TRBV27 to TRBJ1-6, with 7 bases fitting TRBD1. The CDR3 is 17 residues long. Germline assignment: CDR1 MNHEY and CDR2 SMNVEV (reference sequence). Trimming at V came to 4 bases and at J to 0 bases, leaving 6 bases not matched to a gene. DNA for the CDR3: TGTGCCAGCAGTTGGGGGACAGCCAGCTCCTATAATTCACCCCTCCACTTT. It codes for CASSWGTASSYNSPLHF.

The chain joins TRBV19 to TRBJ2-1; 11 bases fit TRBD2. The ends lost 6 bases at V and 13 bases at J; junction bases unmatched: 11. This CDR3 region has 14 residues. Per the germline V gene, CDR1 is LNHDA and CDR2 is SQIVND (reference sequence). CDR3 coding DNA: TGTGCCAGTAGACACCGGGTAGCGGGGGGGTTCCAGTTCTTC. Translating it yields CASRHRVAGGFQFF.

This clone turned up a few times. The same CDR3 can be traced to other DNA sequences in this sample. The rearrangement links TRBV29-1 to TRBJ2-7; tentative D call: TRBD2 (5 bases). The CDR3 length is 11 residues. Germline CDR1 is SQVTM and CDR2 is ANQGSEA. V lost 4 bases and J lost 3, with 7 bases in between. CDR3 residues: CSVGGFYEQYF. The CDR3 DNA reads TGCAGCGTTGGCGGGTTCTACGAGCAGTACTTC.

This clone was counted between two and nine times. CDR3 nucleotides: TGTGCCAGCAGCGGGGACAGGGTGTACAATGAGCAGTTCTTC. Protein sequence: CASSGDRVYNEQFF. The chain is built from TRBV5-5 and TRBJ2-1; 9 bases are a match to TRBD1. This CDR3 contains 14 residues. Germline V CDR1 and CDR2: SGHKS, YYEKEE (reference sequence). J was trimmed by 4 bases and V by 4 bases; bases with no gene match: 3.

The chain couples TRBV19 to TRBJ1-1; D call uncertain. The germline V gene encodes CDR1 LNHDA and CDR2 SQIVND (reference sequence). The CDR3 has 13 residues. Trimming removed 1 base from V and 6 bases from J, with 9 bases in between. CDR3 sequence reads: CASSIGGRAEAFF. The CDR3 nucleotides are TGTGCCAGTAGTATAGGTGGGAGGGCTGAAGCTTTCTTT.

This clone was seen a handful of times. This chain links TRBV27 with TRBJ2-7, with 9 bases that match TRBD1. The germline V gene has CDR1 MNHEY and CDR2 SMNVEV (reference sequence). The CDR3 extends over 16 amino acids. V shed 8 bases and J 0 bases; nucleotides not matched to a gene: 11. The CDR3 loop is CASPDRGLHGSYEQYF. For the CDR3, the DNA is TGTGCCAGCCCGGACAGGGGCCTCCATGGCTCCTACGAGCAGTACTTC.

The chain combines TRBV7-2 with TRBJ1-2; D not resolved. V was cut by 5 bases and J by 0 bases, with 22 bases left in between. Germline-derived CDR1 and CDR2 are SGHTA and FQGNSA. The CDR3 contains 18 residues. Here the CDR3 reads CASSKGANGVATNYGYTF. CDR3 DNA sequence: TGTGCCAGCAGCAAAGGAGCCAACGGCGTCGCCACTAACTATGGCTACACCTTC.

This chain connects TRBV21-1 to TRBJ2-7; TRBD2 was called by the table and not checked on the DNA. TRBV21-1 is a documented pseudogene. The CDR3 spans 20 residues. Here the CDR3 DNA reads TGTGCCAGCAGCTTCCACGTTAGGGGCCCCCCTAGCGAGGGTTTCGACGAGCAGTACTTC. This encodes CASSFHVRGPPSEGFDEQYF.

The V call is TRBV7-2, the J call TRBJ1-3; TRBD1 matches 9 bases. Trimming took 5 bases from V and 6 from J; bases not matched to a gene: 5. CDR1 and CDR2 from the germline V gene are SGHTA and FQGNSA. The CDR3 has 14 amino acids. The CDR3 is CASSPRQGENTIYF. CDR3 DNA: TGTGCCAGCAGCCCCAGACAGGGGGAAAACACCATATATTTT.

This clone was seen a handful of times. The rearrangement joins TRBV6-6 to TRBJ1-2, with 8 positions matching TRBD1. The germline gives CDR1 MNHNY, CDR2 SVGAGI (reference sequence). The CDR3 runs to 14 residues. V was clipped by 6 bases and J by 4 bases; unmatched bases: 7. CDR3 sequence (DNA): TGTGCCAGCAGAACAGGGGGGATTTTCTATGGCTACACCTTC. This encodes CASRTGGIFYGYTF.